These 14 T cell receptor beta chains were all obtained from the same sample, sequenced in a study of spatial heterogeneity in lung cancer. TCRdb recomputed calls from the 5' RACE reads with MiXCR, one row per CDR3 protein. This table holds more than 10,000 distinct CDR3 sequences, 5.2% found once. Time point here: sample taken at primary tumor resection. Without sorting, whole RNA was sequenced from tumor, nontumor lung or frozen PBMC. The sample was lung tumor tissue, taken at surgery. The receptors were sampled from a human donor with early-stage non-small cell lung cancer.

At least ten counts were recorded for this clonotype. This beta chain is off target for a library built for alpha chains, so its abundance means little. This rearrangement joins TRBV4-3 to TRBJ1-2; TRBD1 might be the D (6 bases). Trimming stripped 5 bases from V and 5 bases from J, with 12 bases between. The CDR3 spans 13 residues. The germline V gene has CDR1 LGHNA and CDR2 YSLEER. The CDR3 region is CASSKGQFYGYTF. The CDR3 region has the DNA TGCGCCAGCAGCAAAGGACAGTTTTATGGCTACACCTTC.

This clonotype was detected only a few times. This beta chain slipped into a library made for alpha chains as a stray read, so its size is not meaningful. The CDR3 region is CSVPDRGAAGANVLTF. CDR3 nucleotides: TGCAGCGTCCCGGACAGGGGGGCTGCTGGGGCCAACGTCCTGACTTTC. This chain links TRBV29-1 with TRBJ2-6, with 10 bases matching TRBD1. Germline CDR1 and CDR2: SQVTM and ANQGSEA. The CDR3 is made up of 16 amino acids. V lost 6 bases to trimming and J lost 2 bases; unmatched junction nucleotides: 7.

This clonotype was counted at least ten times. This beta chain was picked up by a library intended for alpha chains and is off target, so its count carries little meaning. The rearrangement uses TRBV9 and TRBJ2-5; 9 bases fit TRBD2. The CDR3 length is 16 residues. The junction had 11 bases not matched to a gene; V was cut back by 4 bases and J by 4 bases. CDR1 and CDR2 (germline): SGDLS, YYNGEE. The CDR3 nucleotides read TGTGCCAGCAGCCCCCAAGCGGGAGGTTCTGGAGAGACCCAGTACTTC. Translated: CASSPQAGGSGETQYF.

The sample holds many counts of this clonotype. This beta chain is an unintended read in a library built for alpha chains; its size means little. The rearrangement links TRBV20-1 to TRBJ1-2, with a possible D match to TRBD1 (6 bases). This CDR3 spans 14 amino acids. Trimming stripped 5 bases from V and 4 bases from J, with 17 bases between. Germline assignment: CDR1 DFQATT and CDR2 SNEGSKA (reference sequence). The CDR3 sequence is CSASPGQTFYGYTF. CDR3 nucleotides: TGCAGTGCTTCCCCCGGACAGACTTTCTATGGCTACACCTTC.

In this sample, this clonotype turned up a few times. This beta chain is an unintended read in a library built for alpha chains; its size means little. This chain uses TRBV6-1 with TRBJ1-1; no firm D call. The CDR3 length is 13 residues. Germline CDR1 MNHNS, CDR2 SASEGT. Trimming left V 4 bases short and J 4 bases short, with 10 bases between. For the CDR3, the DNA is TGTGCCAGCAGTGGACAATGGGGCACTGAAGCTTTCTTT. It specifies CASSGQWGTEAFF.

This clonotype has ten or more counts. Being off target in a library aimed at alpha chains, this beta chain has a size of little meaning. The chain combines TRBV2 with TRBJ1-5; D gene ambiguous. Germline V gives CDR1 SNHLY, CDR2 FYNNEI. Trimming shortened V by 4 bases and J by 2 bases, and 12 bases separated the two germline ends. The CDR3 spans 15 residues. CDR3 nucleotide sequence: TGTGCCAGCAGTGCGGGTCAGACCCGCAATCAGCCCCAGCATTTT. Translation: CASSAGQTRNQPQHF.

This clonotype was detected ten times or more. As an off-target read in a library built for alpha chains, this beta chain has a frequency of little significance. This rearrangement joins TRBV4-3 to TRBJ1-3; 10 bases agree with TRBD1. This CDR3 comprises 21 residues. Germline V CDR1 and CDR2: LGHNA, YSLEER. Trimming at V came to 3 bases and at J to 0 bases, leaving 17 bases not matched to a gene. CDR3 region: CASSQDLPGQGNLYSGNTIYF. CDR3 nucleotide sequence: TGCGCCAGCAGCCAGGATTTACCGGGACAGGGGAACCTCTACTCTGGAAACACCATATATTTT.

There are many counts of this clonotype. The library was designed around alpha chains, so this beta chain is a stray read whose abundance carries little weight. The V gene is TRBV30, the J gene TRBJ1-6, with D uncertain. V lost 0 bases to trimming and J lost 0 bases, with 15 bases between them. This CDR3 contains 18 residues. CDR1 and CDR2 from the germline V gene are GTSNPN and SVGIG (reference sequence). As DNA, the CDR3 is TGTGCCTGGAGTGTAATCCAGCCTATCGGCTCCTATAATTCACCCCTCCACTTT. Its translation is CAWSVIQPIGSYNSPLHF.

This clonotype was recorded at least ten times. In a library made to pick up alpha chains, this beta chain is a stray read with a size that means little. For the CDR3, the DNA is TGTGCCAGCAGCTCCAATTGGAACCAACCCCAGCATTTT. Protein product: CASSSNWNQPQHF. The chain carries TRBV7-2 and TRBJ1-5; D remains ambiguous. CDR1 and CDR2 from the germline V gene are SGHTA and FQGNSA. The CDR3 is 13 amino acids. V was trimmed by 4 bases and J by 10 bases, leaving 14 bases between them.

This clonotype has at least ten counts. This beta chain slipped into a library made for alpha chains as a stray read, so its size is not meaningful. The chain employs TRBV11-3 and TRBJ2-1, with D perhaps TRBD2 (6 bases). This CDR3 spans 17 amino acids. Germline values: CDR1 SGHNT, CDR2 YENEEA. Between the trimmed V and J ends, which lost 5 bases and 0 bases, there was a span of 17 bases. The CDR3 DNA reads as TGTGCCAGCAGCCAATTCATAGCGGATTCCTCCTACAATGAGCAGTTCTTC. It is translated as CASSQFIADSSYNEQFF.

This clonotype has at least ten counts. Since it is a stray read in a library aimed at alpha chains, this beta chain has a size that is not meaningful. The CDR3 DNA sequence: TGCGCCAGCAGCCAAGATCCTGAGGGGGCGCCGAATGAAGCTTTCTTT. This encodes CASSQDPEGAPNEAFF. The chain carries TRBV4-3 and TRBJ1-1; 7 bases are a match to TRBD1. With V trimmed by 0 bases and J by 7 bases, 11 bases remained unmatched. Germline V gives CDR1 LGHNA, CDR2 YSLEER. This CDR3 is 16 amino acids long.

The sample holds many counts of this clonotype. The library was built for alpha chains, so this beta chain is an off-target read and its size means little. The J gene is TRBJ1-3, the V gene TRBV7-2; TRBD1 is a possible D gene (6 bases). Germline V gene lookup returns CDR1 SGHTA and CDR2 FQGNSA. V lost 5 bases to trimming and J lost 3 bases, with 14 bases between them. The CDR3 length is 15 residues. This CDR3 is CASSGLGAGGNTIYF. For the CDR3, the DNA is TGTGCCAGCAGCGGTCTGGGGGCTGGTGGAAACACCATATATTTT.

Only a few counts were recorded for this clonotype. For a library built for alpha chains, this beta chain is a stray read; little rests on its size. This sequence joins TRBV3-1 and TRBJ2-1; 7 positions match TRBD2. Trimming at V came to 1 base and at J to 4 bases, leaving 4 bases not matched to a gene. Germline V gene data show CDR1 as LGHDT and CDR2 as YNNKEL (reference sequence). The length of the CDR3 is 15 residues. The DNA for the CDR3 is TGTGCCAGCAGCCAAGGCCCGCGGGGGTACAATGAGCAGTTCTTC. Amino acid sequence: CASSQGPRGYNEQFF.

This clonotype was counted ten times or more. This beta chain came through as a stray read in a library set up for alpha chains, and its size says little. V usage is TRBV28 and J usage is TRBJ1-2; 8 bases are shared with TRBD1. The junction had 9 bases not matched to a gene; V was cut back by 6 bases and J by 6 bases. The CDR3 runs to 14 residues. Looked up from germline, CDR1 is MDHEN and CDR2 is SYDVKM. CDR3 sequence (DNA): TGTGCCAGCAGCAGGGGGCCGAATAGCGATGGCTACACCTTC. Residues: CASSRGPNSDGYTF.